This is a list of T cell receptor beta chains from one sample in a study of CD8 T cell repertoires and HIV-1 epitope variants. Assay: immunoSEQ multiplex PCR; the TCRdb copy retains only in-frame clones and omits some. The sample holds roughly 4,800 clones; about 61% are singletons and the top ten take roughly 40%. These TCRs' antigens remain unknown. The source material was cultured CD8+ T cells derived from PBMCs. Source of these receptors: a male donor with HIV. The CDR3 runs from the conserved cysteine through the conserved F or W. A D gene is named only where the DNA matches it firmly. Some rows have no size entry. The others give once, few or many, or a class for an expanded clone.

j_gene: TRBJ2-7; abundance: -; d_gene: -; v_gene: TRBV6-1; CDR3nt: TGTGCCAGCAGTGAAGGAGCAGGTCCCTACGAGCAGTACTTC; CDR3aa: CASSEGAGPYEQYF
j_gene: TRBJ2-7; abundance: -; d_gene: -; v_gene: TRBV4-1; CDR3nt: TGCGCCAGCAGCCAAGTTGGCCAAGGTGAGCAGTACTTC; CDR3aa: CASSQVGQGEQYF
j_gene: TRBJ1-5; abundance: few; d_gene: -; v_gene: TRBV4-2; CDR3nt: TGTGCCAGCAGCCAAGTTCGGGGAACTCAGCCCCAGCATTTT; CDR3aa: CASSQVRGTQPQHF
j_gene: TRBJ1-3; abundance: -; d_gene: -; v_gene: TRBV9; CDR3nt: TGTGCCAGCAGCTTCAGGGACCCCTATTCCGGAAACACCATATATTTT; CDR3aa: CASSFRDPYSGNTIYF
j_gene: TRBJ1-1; abundance: -; d_gene: -; v_gene: TRBV15; CDR3nt: TGTGCCACCAGCAGAGTCAGTATCATGAACACTGAAGCTTTCTTT; CDR3aa: CATSRVSIMNTEAFF
j_gene: TRBJ2-3; abundance: -; d_gene: -; v_gene: TRBV19; CDR3nt: TGTGCCAGTAGTGCCCTCAGCGCTAGTACGGGTGATACGCAGTATTTT; CDR3aa: CASSALSASTGDTQYF
j_gene: TRBJ2-7; abundance: -; d_gene: -; v_gene: TRBV13; CDR3nt: TGTGCCAGCAGGTCAGGGGGAGGACACGAGCAGTACTTC; CDR3aa: CASRSGGGHEQYF
j_gene: TRBJ2-2; abundance: -; d_gene: TRBD1; v_gene: TRBV2; CDR3nt: TGTGCCAGCAGGGTTGGCACAGGGGGCAGAAACACCGGGGAGCTGTTTTTT; CDR3aa: CASRVGTGGRNTGELFF
j_gene: TRBJ2-3; abundance: -; d_gene: TRBD2; v_gene: TRBV7-9; CDR3nt: TGTGCCAGCAGCTCTGTGTTGACTAGCGGGAGAGCAGATACGCAGTATTTT; CDR3aa: CASSSVLTSGRADTQYF
j_gene: TRBJ1-1; abundance: -; d_gene: -; v_gene: TRBV9; CDR3nt: TGTGCCGGCAGCACGGATGACAGCACTGAAGCTTTCTTT; CDR3aa: CAGSTDDSTEAFF
j_gene: TRBJ2-2; abundance: -; d_gene: TRBD2; v_gene: TRBV7-6; CDR3nt: TGTGCCAGCAGCTTAGTACTAGCGGGAACAACGAACACCGGGGAGCTGTTTTTT; CDR3aa: CASSLVLAGTTNTGELFF
j_gene: TRBJ1-1; abundance: -; d_gene: -; v_gene: TRBV30; CDR3nt: TGTGCCTGGAGTCCGGGGCTCGGCACTGAAGCTTTCTTT; CDR3aa: CAWSPGLGTEAFF
j_gene: TRBJ2-7; abundance: few; d_gene: -; v_gene: TRBV28; CDR3nt: TGTGCCAGCAGTTCAGGGCTGTCGGATTACGAGCAGTACTTC; CDR3aa: CASSSGLSDYEQYF
j_gene: TRBJ1-2; abundance: few; d_gene: -; v_gene: TRBV5-6; CDR3nt: TGTGCCAGCAGCGCAGGGTCTAACTATGGCTACACCTTC; CDR3aa: CASSAGSNYGYTF
j_gene: TRBJ1-1; abundance: once; d_gene: -; v_gene: TRBV27; CDR3nt: TGTGCCAGCAGTTTATCGTCAGGGAACACTGAAGCTTTCTTT; CDR3aa: CASSLSSGNTEAFF
j_gene: TRBJ2-7; abundance: once; d_gene: TRBD1; v_gene: TRBV6-5; CDR3nt: TGTGCCAGCGGCCAGGGACAGTCCTACGAGCAGTACTTC; CDR3aa: CASGQGQSYEQYF
j_gene: TRBJ2-1; abundance: -; d_gene: -; v_gene: TRBV13; CDR3nt: TGTGCCAGCAGCCCCACTGGGGTCTACGGCAATGAGCAGTTCTTC; CDR3aa: CASSPTGVYGNEQFF
j_gene: TRBJ2-1; abundance: few; d_gene: -; v_gene: TRBV7-9; CDR3nt: TGTGCCAGCAGCTCGGGGGTTTACAATGAGCAGTTCTTC; CDR3aa: CASSSGVYNEQFF
j_gene: TRBJ2-7; abundance: -; d_gene: TRBD2; v_gene: TRBV7-9; CDR3nt: TGTGCCAGCAGCGCCACGACTAGCGGGGGGACCCGTCTGATCTACGAGCAGTACTTC; CDR3aa: CASSATTSGGTRLIYEQYF
j_gene: TRBJ2-3; abundance: -; d_gene: -; v_gene: TRBV18; CDR3nt: TGTGCCAGCTCACCGTTGTGGGTAGCTATCAACACAGATACGCAGTATTTT; CDR3aa: CASSPLWVAINTDTQYF
j_gene: TRBJ1-1; abundance: few; d_gene: -; v_gene: TRBV4-1; CDR3nt: TGCGCCAGCAGCCAAGATGTTGGGCAGGGGAACACTGAAGCTTTCTTT; CDR3aa: CASSQDVGQGNTEAFF
j_gene: TRBJ1-5; abundance: -; d_gene: -; v_gene: TRBV7-8; CDR3nt: TGTGCCAGCAGCTTAAAAGCTAATCAGCCCCAGCATTTT; CDR3aa: CASSLKANQPQHF
j_gene: TRBJ1-5; abundance: few; d_gene: -; v_gene: TRBV7-3; CDR3nt: TGTGCCAGCAGCTTAAATGGAGGGTTGCGCAATCAGCCCCAGCATTTT; CDR3aa: CASSLNGGLRNQPQHF
j_gene: TRBJ2-3; abundance: few; d_gene: TRBD1; v_gene: TRBV4-3; CDR3nt: TGCGCCAGCAGCCTCCGGACAGGGATCACAGATACGCAGTATTTT; CDR3aa: CASSLRTGITDTQYF
j_gene: TRBJ2-1; abundance: -; d_gene: -; v_gene: TRBV2; CDR3nt: TGTGCCAGCAGTGAAGCGATGAGACTAGTCTCCTACAATGAGCAGTTCTTC; CDR3aa: CASSEAMRLVSYNEQFF
j_gene: TRBJ2-7; abundance: few; d_gene: TRBD1; v_gene: TRBV7-4; CDR3nt: TGTGCCAGCAGCTTGGGACAGTACCTTCGTGAGCAGTACTTC; CDR3aa: CASSLGQYLREQYF
j_gene: TRBJ2-3; abundance: -; d_gene: -; v_gene: TRBV11-2; CDR3nt: TGTGCCAGCAGCTTAACTACTCAGGCGGATACGCAGTATTTT; CDR3aa: CASSLTTQADTQYF
j_gene: TRBJ2-7; abundance: -; d_gene: -; v_gene: TRBV6-5; CDR3nt: TGTGCCAGCAGTTACTCGCCAGGGTTAGACTACGAGCAGTACTTC; CDR3aa: CASSYSPGLDYEQYF
j_gene: TRBJ2-7; abundance: -; d_gene: TRBD1; v_gene: TRBV5-6; CDR3nt: TGTGCCAGCAGCTTGGAGACAGGGGCAACCTACGAGCAGTACTTC; CDR3aa: CASSLETGATYEQYF
j_gene: TRBJ1-4; abundance: -; d_gene: TRBD1; v_gene: TRBV7-9; CDR3nt: TGTGCCAGCAGCTCGGCGACAGGGGGAGCAACTAATGAAAAACTGTTTTTT; CDR3aa: CASSSATGGATNEKLFF
j_gene: TRBJ2-1; abundance: -; d_gene: TRBD1; v_gene: TRBV28; CDR3nt: TGTGCCACCGGATCTGGACAGGGGTATGAGCAGTTCTTC; CDR3aa: CATGSGQGYEQFF
j_gene: TRBJ1-2; abundance: once; d_gene: -; v_gene: TRBV28; CDR3nt: TGTGCCAGCAGTTTATCCCTCCAGGGTATCTATGGCTACACCTTC; CDR3aa: CASSLSLQGIYGYTF
j_gene: TRBJ2-1; abundance: once; d_gene: -; v_gene: TRBV19; CDR3nt: TGTGCCAGTAGTATTAGTGTAACCTTATACAATGAGCAGTTCTTC; CDR3aa: CASSISVTLYNEQFF
j_gene: TRBJ2-7; abundance: -; d_gene: TRBD2; v_gene: TRBV6-1; CDR3nt: TGTGCCGGCAGTGAGCCCTATAGCGGGAGAAGCGGGCAGTACTTC; CDR3aa: CAGSEPYSGRSGQYF
j_gene: TRBJ2-7; abundance: -; d_gene: -; v_gene: TRBV11-2; CDR3nt: TGTGCCAGCAGCTATCAGGAGATCATGTACGAGCAGTACTTC; CDR3aa: CASSYQEIMYEQYF
j_gene: TRBJ2-3; abundance: -; d_gene: -; v_gene: TRBV28; CDR3nt: TGTGCCAGCAGTTTATTGGGGGGAATGGATACGCAGTATTTT; CDR3aa: CASSLLGGMDTQYF
j_gene: TRBJ2-3; abundance: -; d_gene: -; v_gene: TRBV5-1; CDR3nt: TGCGCCAGCAGCTTGGCGGAATTCGGAGGAGTAGATACGCAGTATTTT; CDR3aa: CASSLAEFGGVDTQYF
j_gene: TRBJ1-2; abundance: -; d_gene: TRBD1; v_gene: TRBV28; CDR3nt: TGTGCCAGCAGTTTATCGGACAGGGGGCTCTATGGCTACACCTTC; CDR3aa: CASSLSDRGLYGYTF
j_gene: TRBJ1-3; abundance: -; d_gene: -; v_gene: TRBV30; CDR3nt: TGTGCCTGGCCAGACTCGGATGGAAACACCATATATTTT; CDR3aa: CAWPDSDGNTIYF
j_gene: TRBJ1-5; abundance: -; d_gene: TRBD1; v_gene: TRBV6-1; CDR3nt: TGTGCCAGCAGTGAAGCGCTTCGGTGGCGGGGGGGACAGATCAATCAGCCCCAGCATTTT; CDR3aa: CASSEALRWRGGQINQPQHF
j_gene: TRBJ2-3; abundance: -; d_gene: -; v_gene: TRBV4-3; CDR3nt: TGCGCCAGCAGCCAAGACCGGCCCAGTAGGGCGGATACGCAGTATTTT; CDR3aa: CASSQDRPSRADTQYF
j_gene: TRBJ2-7; abundance: -; d_gene: -; v_gene: TRBV6-5; CDR3nt: TGTGCCAGCAGCCCGACTGGGCCCTACGAGCAGTACTTC; CDR3aa: CASSPTGPYEQYF
j_gene: TRBJ2-3; abundance: -; d_gene: TRBD2; v_gene: TRBV5-1; CDR3nt: TGCGCCAGCCAAGATGCCGGGCTAGCGGGGTTCACAGATACGCAGTATTTT; CDR3aa: CASQDAGLAGFTDTQYF
j_gene: TRBJ1-5; abundance: -; d_gene: -; v_gene: TRBV5-6; CDR3nt: TGTGCCAGCAGCTTGAGGGGTAGCAATCAGCCCCAGCATTTT; CDR3aa: CASSLRGSNQPQHF
j_gene: TRBJ2-2; abundance: -; d_gene: -; v_gene: TRBV19; CDR3nt: TGTGCCAGTAGTATAGATCTTCGTGGGAACACCGGGGAGCTGTTTTTT; CDR3aa: CASSIDLRGNTGELFF
j_gene: TRBJ1-2; abundance: -; d_gene: -; v_gene: TRBV7-6; CDR3nt: TGTGCCAGCAGCTTAGGAATAGGGAAGCGGGCTTATGGCTACACCTTC; CDR3aa: CASSLGIGKRAYGYTF
j_gene: TRBJ2-3; abundance: once; d_gene: TRBD2; v_gene: TRBV18; CDR3nt: TGTGCCAGCCCCCGACTAGCGGAAGACACAGATACGCAGTATTTT; CDR3aa: CASPRLAEDTDTQYF
j_gene: TRBJ2-7; abundance: -; d_gene: TRBD1; v_gene: TRBV28; CDR3nt: TGTGCCAGCATCGGGACAGGGAATTACGAGCAGTACTTC; CDR3aa: CASIGTGNYEQYF
j_gene: TRBJ2-1; abundance: -; d_gene: TRBD2; v_gene: TRBV19; CDR3nt: TGTGCCAGTAGTATAGAGGGCGGGAGGTCCTACAATGAGCAGTTCTTC; CDR3aa: CASSIEGGRSYNEQFF
j_gene: TRBJ2-7; abundance: large; d_gene: -; v_gene: TRBV19; CDR3nt: TGTGCCAGTAGTACCCTAGCGACAGAATACGAGCAGTACTTC; CDR3aa: CASSTLATEYEQYF
j_gene: TRBJ2-7; abundance: -; d_gene: -; v_gene: TRBV10-2; CDR3nt: TGCGCCAGCATCGACTCTCCCGGGTACGAGCAGTACTTC; CDR3aa: CASIDSPGYEQYF
j_gene: TRBJ2-5; abundance: -; d_gene: TRBD2; v_gene: TRBV6-5; CDR3nt: TGTGCCAGCAGTTACTCCGGGACTAGCGGCCAAGAGACCCAGTACTTC; CDR3aa: CASSYSGTSGQETQYF